Listed below are T cell receptor beta chains from one sample, sequenced in a study of blood T cell repertoires in COVID-19. The method was immunoSEQ multiplex PCR; TCRdb's version includes in-frame clones alone and lacks a portion of them. This sample has approximately 180,000 clones, with 70% to 90% found just once. The material sequenced was peripheral blood. The receptors derive from a human donor with active or convalescent COVID-19. The donor label of this sample is uncertain. Both conserved end residues are part of each CDR3.

j_call v_call cdr3_aa
TRBJ2-3 TRBV5-1 CASSGTSGPTDTQYF
TRBJ1-4 TRBV7-4 CASSLALWGRGEKLFF
TRBJ2-7 TRBV28 CASSNRQKGGYF
TRBJ2-7 TRBV9 CASSERDLDYEQYF
TRBJ2-1 TRBV29-1 CSVGPYLNRDNEQFF
TRBJ1-2 TRBV28 CASSQMTVDYGYTF
TRBJ2-7 TRBV9 CASSPRKGAQVAGFYEQYF
TRBJ1-2 TRBV6-5 CASRGPGGNYGYTF
TRBJ2-7 TRBV5-1 CASSSTYEQYF
TRBJ2-1 TRBV6-2/TRBV6-3 CASTPSLAGGPNEQFF
TRBJ1-5 TRBV20-1 CSASDVYSNQPQHF
TRBJ2-2 TRBV7-2 CASSRQGQNTGELFF
TRBJ1-2 TRBV28 CASSSAGAGYGYTF
TRBJ2-7 TRBV11-2 CASSLGYEGSGEQYF
TRBJ2-5 TRBV12-3/TRBV12-4 CASSEVRETQYF
TRBJ2-3 TRBV3-1/TRBV3-2 CASSLPGGPPPDTQYF
TRBJ2-1 TRBV6-2/TRBV6-3 CASSSQRLLAGPYNEQFF
TRBJ1-6 TRBV27 CASSFEYPSPLHF
TRBJ1-4 TRBV28 CASSTTDRYLFF
TRBJ1-2 TRBV12-3/TRBV12-4 CASRGQGYYGYTF
TRBJ1-6 TRBV7-2 CASRGRGGGGGGGSPLHF
TRBJ2-7 TRBV29-1 CSVSQGANAEQYF
TRBJ1-2 TRBV18 CASSLGTGDYGYTF
TRBJ1-2 TRBV28 CASTGSLRGYTF
TRBJ2-7 TRBV7-9 CASSPRLAAFYEQYF
TRBJ1-2 TRBV9 CASSFRDRRYGYTF
TRBJ1-2 TRBV4-3 CASSQDTGNLYGYTF
TRBJ2-1 TRBV13 CASSLFRTSGYNEQFF
TRBJ2-2 TRBV24-1 CATSDSGKRALNTGELFF
TRBJ1-6 TRBV12-3/TRBV12-4 CASSLRGNSPLHF
TRBJ1-5 TRBV28 CASRVSGGNRQPQHF
TRBJ2-3 TRBV5-1 CASSLGGTSVTDTQYF
TRBJ2-1 TRBV2 CASTEGLAGNNEQFF
TRBJ1-1 TRBV6-5 CASSSTGLEAFF
TRBJ2-5 TRBV7-3 CASSSHPRETQYF
TRBJ2-3 TRBV7-3 CASREGPGDTQYF
TRBJ1-2 TRBV10-3 CAIRASAGSPGGYTF
TRBJ1-1 TRBV27 CASSFQGRHTEAFF
TRBJ1-5 TRBV2 CASSESAGEQPQHF
TRBJ2-3 TRBV2 CASRGFDHLIKTQYF
TRBJ1-2 TRBV5-4 CASSPQRQDSSRGYTF
TRBJ2-7 TRBV15 CATSRERGGAGDEQYF
TRBJ2-3 TRBV2 CASRNKREGHHTQYF
TRBJ2-3 TRBV12-5 CASGPGQTKGTDTQYF
TRBJ2-7 TRBV29-1 CSVVAVAYEQYF
TRBJ2-5 TRBV30 CAWTRLAGGQETQYF
TRBJ2-2 TRBV9 CASSGRDTYTGELFF
TRBJ2-7 TRBV5-4 CASSLGGDSYEQYF
TRBJ1-2 TRBV7-2 CASSTTGQIYGYTF
TRBJ2-3 TRBV5-1 CASSLGEYQWAQYF
TRBJ1-4 TRBV6-5 CASSRPGAYEKLFF
TRBJ2-7 TRBV30 CAYSSGGEGYEQYF
TRBJ2-5 TRBV11-2 CASRRLLQETQYF
TRBJ2-7 TRBV5-4 CASSMAGQGREQYF
TRBJ2-7 TRBV30 CAWSVLGTGKVYEQYF